The 22 T cell receptor beta chains presented below share a single source sample, sequenced in a study of Ad26.COV2.S vaccination and SARS-CoV-2 variants. The protocol was immunoSEQ multiplex PCR, while the TCRdb copy is restricted to in-frame clones and leaves out a portion. The data show 440,000 or so clones, around 92% seen once. Specified treatment: 15 to 20 received Ad26.COV2.S at low or high dose, single or two shots; 5 received placebo; per-sample allocation not given. Day 63 following the first vaccine or placebo injection was when the samples were taken. The source material was peripheral blood, sampled in a trial of Ad26.COV2.S vaccine versus placebo. The receptors derive from a person aged 18-60 years who received the Ad26.COV2.S COVID-19 vaccine or a placebo.

The V gene is TRBV6-5, the J gene TRBJ2-7; D may be TRBD1 (5 bases). CDR1 is MNHEY and CDR2 is SVGAGI in the germline V gene. This CDR3 comprises 14 residues. Trimming removed 5 bases from V and 2 bases from J, with 13 bases in between. CDR3 loop: CASSPLQEPYEQYF. The CDR3 region has the DNA TGTGCCAGCAGTCCATTACAGGAACCCTACGAGCAGTACTTC.

V and J are TRBV6-5 and TRBJ2-2; D is uncertain. This CDR3 region has 12 residues. The V and J ends lost 6 bases and 8 bases respectively, with 10 bases between them. Looked up from germline, CDR1 is MNHEY and CDR2 is SVGAGI. CDR3 DNA: TGTGCCAGCAGACCGACGTTGGGGGAGCTGTTTTTT. It codes for CASRPTLGELFF.

This chain joins TRBV6-2 or TRBV6-3 and TRBJ1-4; no definite D call. CDR1 and CDR2 (germline): MNHEY, SVGEGT. The CDR3 contains 12 residues. Trimming removed 5 bases at V and 8 bases at J, with 9 bases between. DNA of the CDR3: TGTGCCAGCAGTGACCTCCGGGAAAAACTGTTTTTT. Protein: CASSDLREKLFF.

Comments on this clone: Other DNA sequences in this sample translate to the same CDR3. The chain employs TRBV10-1 and TRBJ2-3, with D possibly matching TRBD2 (6 bases). Trimming stripped 8 bases from V and 0 bases from J, with 9 bases between. Germline loops: CDR1 WNHNN, CDR2 SYGVQD (reference sequence). The CDR3 spans 13 residues. The CDR3 DNA reads TGCGCCAGCTCAGGGACTAGCACAGATACGCAGTATTTT. Protein product: CASSGTSTDTQYF.

This chain connects TRBV7-8 to TRBJ2-5; TRBD1 matches 8 bases. This CDR3 is 16 amino acids long. Unmatched junction bases numbered 9, after V lost 4 bases and J lost 2 bases. The germline CDR1 and CDR2 sequences are SGHVS and FQNEAQ. The CDR3 spells CASSSWTGHEQETQYF. In DNA, the CDR3 is TGTGCCAGCAGCTCCTGGACAGGGCATGAACAAGAGACCCAGTACTTC.

This clone was observed once. The chain recombines TRBV7-6 with TRBJ2-7; D is unresolved. V lost 5 bases to trimming and J lost 4 bases, with 12 bases between them. This CDR3 has 13 amino acids. The germline V gene has CDR1 SGHVS and CDR2 FNYEAQ. CDR3 bases: TGTGCCAGCAGCCACCCCGCTGGGTACGAGCAGTACTTC. It specifies CASSHPAGYEQYF.

The rearrangement joins TRBV13 to TRBJ2-7; D is possibly TRBD2 (5 bases). This CDR3 is built from 14 residues. V shed 0 bases and J shed 0 bases, with 6 bases lying between them. Germline lookup yields CDR1 PRHDT and CDR2 FYEKMQ (reference sequence). The CDR3 here is CASSLGRGSYEQYF. CDR3 DNA sequence: TGTGCCAGCAGCTTAGGCCGGGGCTCCTACGAGCAGTACTTC. Full variable domain (rest looked up from reference TRBV13 and TRBJ2-7): AAGVIQSPRHLIKEKRETATLKCYPIPRHDTVYWYQQGPGQDPQFLISFYEKMQSDKGSIPDRFSAQQFSDYHSELNMSSLELGDSALYFCASSLGRGSYEQYFGPGTRLTVT.

The chain links TRBV7-2 to TRBJ2-5, with 9 bases that match TRBD2. This CDR3 comprises 15 residues. With 7 bases clipped from V and 7 bases from J, the junction kept 13 bases outside the gene matches. CDR1 SGHTA and CDR2 FQGNSA come from the germline V gene. The CDR3 DNA follows: TGTGCCAGCACCCCCGGCGGGAGGGGAGAGGGGACCCAGTACTTC. Amino acid sequence: CASTPGGRGEGTQYF.

The chain couples TRBV28 to TRBJ2-5, with 10 bases matching TRBD1. The CDR3 is 17 amino acids. Per germline, CDR1 MDHEN and CDR2 SYDVKM. V shed 7 bases, J shed 8 bases, and the junction held 19 bases outside the gene matches. The CDR3 protein is CASTDRDRGHGKSTQYF. Written as DNA, the CDR3 is TGTGCCAGCACAGACCGGGACAGGGGACACGGCAAGAGTACCCAGTACTTC.

The V call is TRBV19, the J call TRBJ1-2, with 12 bases aligning to TRBD1. The V segment lost 6 bases and the J segment 4 bases; nucleotides outside the gene matches: 15. This CDR3 region has 18 residues. The germline CDR1 and CDR2 sequences are LNHDA and SQIVND (reference sequence). CDR3 bases: TGTGCCAGTAGCCTGGTGGGGACAGGGGGCATAACGGTCTATGGCTACACCTTC. Residues: CASSLVGTGGITVYGYTF.

This sequence joins TRBV6-5 and TRBJ1-4; D is ambiguous. Trimming removed 4 bases from V and 1 base from J, with 13 bases in between. Looked up from germline, CDR1 is MNHEY and CDR2 is SVGAGI. This CDR3 has 16 residues. The CDR3 loop reads CASSSSRRETNEKLFF. CDR3 DNA sequence: TGTGCCAGCAGTTCCTCCAGGAGGGAAACTAATGAAAAACTGTTTTTT.

The V gene is TRBV7-8, the J gene TRBJ2-3; 10 bases are a match to TRBD2. This CDR3 region has 17 residues. The germline gives CDR1 SGHVS, CDR2 FQNEAQ. V dropped 1 base and J dropped 0; count of bases not matched to a gene: 4. This CDR3 is CASSLGLAGDSTDTQYF. The CDR3 nucleotides read TGTGCCAGCAGCTTAGGTCTAGCGGGGGATAGCACAGATACGCAGTATTTT. The full variable domain, completed using reference TRBV7-8 and TRBJ2-3, is GAGVSQSPRYKVAKRGQDVALRCDPISGHVSLFWYQQALGQGPEFLTYFQNEAQLDKSGLPSDRFFAERPEGSVSTLKIQRTQQEDSAVYLCASSLGLAGDSTDTQYFGPGTRLTVL.

The chain combines TRBV20-1 with TRBJ1-2; D not resolved. CDR1 and CDR2 (germline): DFQATT, SNEGSKA (reference sequence). The CDR3 spans 10 residues. The CDR3 loop is CSHGFYGYTF. The CDR3 region has the DNA TGCAGCCATGGGTTCTATGGCTACACCTTC.

This chain joins TRBV5-1 and TRBJ1-4; TRBD1 aligns across 10 bases. The CDR3 sequence is 16 residues long. V gave up 0 bases and J gave up 8 bases; unmatched junction bases: 7. Germline CDR1 SGHRS, CDR2 YFSETQ. The CDR3 sequence is CASSLGQGAKREKLFF. The CDR3 DNA is TGCGCCAGCAGCTTGGGACAGGGGGCGAAAAGGGAAAAACTGTTTTTT.

The chain uses TRBV5-6 and TRBJ1-1; D uncertain. Deletions cut 7 bases from V and 8 bases from J, with 21 bases between. Germline V gene data show CDR1 as SGHDT and CDR2 as YYEEEE. This CDR3 is 14 amino acids long. The CDR3 loop is CASSQSPKPLEAFF. CDR3 nucleotides: TGTGCCAGCTCACAGAGCCCTAAACCCTTAGAAGCTTTCTTT.

The V call is TRBV4-3, the J call TRBJ1-3; 9 nucleotides align to TRBD1. The V segment lost 0 bases and the J segment 0 bases; nucleotides outside the gene matches: 9. The CDR3 is 19 amino acids. Germline-derived CDR1 and CDR2 are LGHNA and YSLEER. The CDR3 here is CASSQDSGTGPYSGNTIYF. DNA for the CDR3: TGCGCCAGCAGCCAAGATTCAGGGACAGGGCCATACTCTGGAAACACCATATATTTT.

The gene calls are TRBV5-3 and TRBJ2-7; a weak D match, TRBD1 (6 bases). TRBV5-3 is an open reading frame whose function is uncertain. The CDR3 is made up of 17 amino acids. The V end lost 1 base, the J end lost 0 bases, and 17 bases lay between the germline ends. In DNA form, the CDR3 reads TGTGCCAGAAGCTTGCAGTTTCAGGGGTCCCGCTCCTACGAGCAGTACTTC. Translated, it gives CARSLQFQGSRSYEQYF.

V gene TRBV20-1 combines with J gene TRBJ2-1, with 9 bases lining up with TRBD2. Germline trimming cut 3 bases from V and 10 bases from J; bases unmatched to any gene: 19. The CDR3 runs to 17 residues. Per germline, CDR1 DFQATT and CDR2 SNEGSKA (reference sequence). The CDR3 DNA sequence: TGCAGTGCTAGTTGGCCCCTATGGCGGGGGGGGAAAAAGGAGCAGTTCTTC. It yields the protein CSASWPLWRGGKKEQFF.

This clone was observed a handful of times. The chain is built from TRBV6-6 and TRBJ1-1; tentative D call: TRBD1 (6 bases). This CDR3 is built from 13 residues. Germline CDR1 MNHNY, CDR2 SVGAGI (reference sequence). The ends were cut back, 6 bases at V and 4 bases at J, with 12 bases in the middle. CDR3 residues: CASRQGLGTEAFF. In nucleotides, the CDR3 is TGTGCCAGCAGACAGGGACTTGGCACTGAAGCTTTCTTT.

The CDR3: CASSRPGTEAFF. The CDR3 nucleotides read TGTGCCAGCAGTCGACCAGGGACTGAAGCTTTCTTT. The chain is built from TRBV6-5 and TRBJ1-1; maybe TRBD1 (5 bases). Trimming took off 5 bases at V and 5 bases at J, with 9 bases between the two ends. CDR3 length equals 12 residues. From germline, CDR1 is MNHEY and CDR2 SVGAGI.

The V and J genes are TRBV6-5 and TRBJ1-2; 9 bases map to TRBD1. The CDR3 length is 13 residues. CDR1 is MNHEY and CDR2 is SVGAGI in the germline V gene. Unmatched junction bases numbered 5, after V lost 5 bases and J lost 7 bases. The CDR3 reads CASSTPGQGGYTF. Written as DNA, the CDR3 is TGTGCCAGCAGTACTCCGGGACAGGGTGGCTACACCTTC.

The chain recombines TRBV18 with TRBJ1-5; D is perhaps TRBD1 (6 bases). The CDR3 has 16 residues. Per germline, CDR1 KGHSH and CDR2 LQKENI. V lost 2 bases to trimming and J lost 2 bases, with 13 bases between them. CDR3 nucleotides: TGTGCCAGCTCACCAGGGGCAGGGGTTGGCAATCAGCCCCAGCATTTT. Translation gives CASSPGAGVGNQPQHF. The full variable domain, rest sourced from reference TRBV18 and TRBJ1-5, is NAGVMQNPRHLVRRRGQEARLRCSPMKGHSHVYWYRQLPEEGLKFMVYLQKENIIDESGMPKERFSAEFPKEGPSILRIQQVVRGDSAAYFCASSPGAGVGNQPQHFGDGTRLSIL.